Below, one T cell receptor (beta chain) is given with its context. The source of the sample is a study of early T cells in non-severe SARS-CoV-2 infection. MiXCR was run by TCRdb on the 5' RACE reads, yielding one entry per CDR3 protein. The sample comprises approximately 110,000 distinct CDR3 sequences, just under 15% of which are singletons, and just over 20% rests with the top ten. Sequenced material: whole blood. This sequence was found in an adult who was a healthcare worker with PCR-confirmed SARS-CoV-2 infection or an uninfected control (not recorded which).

The CDR3 region is CASSSWGTTNEKLFF. The CDR3 DNA sequence: TGTGCCAGCAGTTCCTGGGGGACAACTAATGAAAAACTGTTTTTT. The chain recombines TRBV25-1 with TRBJ1-4, with D perhaps TRBD1 (5 bases). From germline, CDR1 is MGHDK and CDR2 SYGVNS. This CDR3 region has 15 residues. V was cut by 5 bases and J by 0 bases, with 10 bases left in between.